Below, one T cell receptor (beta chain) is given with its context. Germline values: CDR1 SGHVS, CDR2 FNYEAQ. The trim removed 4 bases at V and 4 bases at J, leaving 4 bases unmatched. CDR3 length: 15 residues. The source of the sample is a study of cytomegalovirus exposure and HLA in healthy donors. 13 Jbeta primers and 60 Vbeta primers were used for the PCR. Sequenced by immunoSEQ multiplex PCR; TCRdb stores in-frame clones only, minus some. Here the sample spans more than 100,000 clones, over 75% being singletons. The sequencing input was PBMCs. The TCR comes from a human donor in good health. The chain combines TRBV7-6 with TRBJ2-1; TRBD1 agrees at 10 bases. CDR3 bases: TGTGCCAGCAGCTCTCTGGGACAGGGGTACAATGAGCAGTTCTTC. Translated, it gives CASSSLGQGYNEQFF. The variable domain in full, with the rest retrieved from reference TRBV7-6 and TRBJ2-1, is GAGVSQSPRYKVTKRGQDVALRCDPISGHVSLYWYRQALGQGPEFLTYFNYEAQQDKSGLPNDRFSAERPEGSISTLTIQRTEQRDSAMYRCASSSLGQGYNEQFFGPGTRLTVL.